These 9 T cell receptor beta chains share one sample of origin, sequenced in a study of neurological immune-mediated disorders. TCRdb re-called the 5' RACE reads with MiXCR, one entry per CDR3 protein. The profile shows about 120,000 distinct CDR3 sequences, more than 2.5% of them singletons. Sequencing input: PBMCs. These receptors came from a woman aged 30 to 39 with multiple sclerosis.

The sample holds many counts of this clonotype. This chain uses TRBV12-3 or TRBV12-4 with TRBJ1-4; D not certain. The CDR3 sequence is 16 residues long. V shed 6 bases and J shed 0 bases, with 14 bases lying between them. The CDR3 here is CASSASPRATNEKLFF. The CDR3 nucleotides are TGTGCCAGCAGCGCCTCTCCCCGAGCAACTAATGAAAAACTGTTTTTT.

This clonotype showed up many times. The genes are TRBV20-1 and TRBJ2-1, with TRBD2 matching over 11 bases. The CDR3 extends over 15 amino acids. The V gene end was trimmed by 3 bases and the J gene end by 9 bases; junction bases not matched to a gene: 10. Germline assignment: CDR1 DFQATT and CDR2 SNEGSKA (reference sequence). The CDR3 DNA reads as TGCAGTGCTAGTCGCCTAGCGGGAGGATGGGGTGAGCAGTTCTTC. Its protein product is CSASRLAGGWGEQFF.

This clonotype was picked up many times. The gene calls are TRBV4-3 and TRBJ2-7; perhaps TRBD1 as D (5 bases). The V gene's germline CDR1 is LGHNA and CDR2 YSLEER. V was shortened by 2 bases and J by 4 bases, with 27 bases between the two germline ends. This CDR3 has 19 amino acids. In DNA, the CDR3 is TGCGCCAGCAGCCAATGGCTTTCCATCAAGGGGTGGGGCTGGTACGAGCAGTACTTC. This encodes CASSQWLSIKGWGWYEQYF.

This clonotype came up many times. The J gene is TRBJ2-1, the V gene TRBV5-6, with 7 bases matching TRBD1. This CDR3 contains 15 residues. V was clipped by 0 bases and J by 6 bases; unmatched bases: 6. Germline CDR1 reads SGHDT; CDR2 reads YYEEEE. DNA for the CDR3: TGTGCCAGCAGCTTGGAGGGGGCGTCACGCAATGAGCAGTTCTTC. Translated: CASSLEGASRNEQFF.

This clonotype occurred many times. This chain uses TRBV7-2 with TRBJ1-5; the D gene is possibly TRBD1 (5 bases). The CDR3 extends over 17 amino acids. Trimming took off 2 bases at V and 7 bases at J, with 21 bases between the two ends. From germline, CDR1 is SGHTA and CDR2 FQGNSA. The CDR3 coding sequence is TGTGCCAGCAGCTTACTCGATGGAGGGGTAGGATCGCAGCCCCAGCATTTT. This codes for CASSLLDGGVGSQPQHF.

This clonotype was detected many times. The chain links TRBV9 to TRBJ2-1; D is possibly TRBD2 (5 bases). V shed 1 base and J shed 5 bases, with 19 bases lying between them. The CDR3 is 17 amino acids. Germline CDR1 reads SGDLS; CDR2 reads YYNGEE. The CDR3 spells CASSVSFGGISDNEQFF. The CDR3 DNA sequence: TGTGCCAGCAGCGTATCGTTTGGCGGCATTAGCGACAATGAGCAGTTCTTC. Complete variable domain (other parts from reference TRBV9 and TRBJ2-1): DSGVTQTPKHLITATGQRVTLRCSPRSGDLSVYWYQQSLDQGLQFLIQYYNGEERAKGNILERFSAQQFPDLHSELNLSSLELGDSALYFCASSVSFGGISDNEQFFGPGTRLTVL.

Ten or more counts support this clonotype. As DNA, the CDR3 is TGTGCCAGCAGCTTGGACACCGGGGAGCTGTTTTTT. This codes for CASSLDTGELFF. The chain employs TRBV7-2 and TRBJ2-2; no firm D call. The V gene lost 3 bases and the J gene lost 3 bases, with 2 bases spanning the gap. From germline, CDR1 is SGHTA and CDR2 FQGNSA. CDR3 size: 12 residues.

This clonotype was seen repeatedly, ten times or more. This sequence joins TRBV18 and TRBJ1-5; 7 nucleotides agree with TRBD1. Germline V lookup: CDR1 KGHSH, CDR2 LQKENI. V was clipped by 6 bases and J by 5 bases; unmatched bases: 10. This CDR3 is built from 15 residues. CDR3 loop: CASSPTGSRDQPQHF. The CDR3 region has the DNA TGTGCCAGCTCTCCGACAGGGAGTCGTGATCAGCCCCAGCATTTT.

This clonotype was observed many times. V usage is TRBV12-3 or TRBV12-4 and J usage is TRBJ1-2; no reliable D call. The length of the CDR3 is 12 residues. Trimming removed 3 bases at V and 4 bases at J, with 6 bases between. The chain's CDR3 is CASSFKGYGYTF. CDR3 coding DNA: TGTGCCAGCAGTTTTAAGGGCTATGGCTACACCTTC.